The rows below give T cell receptor beta chains drawn from one sample of a study of blood T cell repertoires in COVID-19. Data came from immunoSEQ multiplex PCR; TCRdb stores just in-frame clones and leaves some out. The table lists roughly 250,000 clones, about 90% of them singletons, with about 12% in the top ten. The source material was peripheral blood. The receptors stem from a woman in her twenties or thirties with COVID-19, enrolled during active disease. The conserved cysteine and the conserved F or W are not part of the CDR3 here.

J: TRBJ2-7
V: TRBV7-9
CDR3: ATDRQGHEQY

J: TRBJ1-6
V: TRBV5-1
CDR3: ASSGGYNNSPLH

J: TRBJ2-3
V: TRBV27
CDR3: ASSPRDTSTDTQY

J: TRBJ2-1
V: TRBV13
CDR3: ASSPNLASPYNEQF

J: TRBJ2-1
V: TRBV4-1
CDR3: ASSQVPPFPGQTSTGEQF

J: TRBJ2-3
V: TRBV4-2
CDR3: ASSTVGSRGEGTDTQY

J: TRBJ2-2
V: TRBV18
CDR3: ASSQTRGGLTGELF

J: TRBJ2-1
V: TRBV19
CDR3: AGGGYNEQF

J: TRBJ2-7
V: TRBV7-9
CDR3: ASSLVEEDYEQY

J: TRBJ2-3
V: TRBV24-1
CDR3: ATSDPRGAGDTQY

J: TRBJ2-7
V: TRBV2
CDR3: ASSVPAGTPGLSLEQY

J: TRBJ2-1
V: TRBV4-1
CDR3: ASSQLLAHEQF

J: TRBJ1-3
V: TRBV5-1
CDR3: ASSGLSGQGGNTIY

J: TRBJ1-3
V: TRBV11-2
CDR3: ASSLIGEGGNTIY

J: TRBJ2-1
V: TRBV2
CDR3: ASSADRVVLEQF

J: TRBJ2-5
V: TRBV4-2
CDR3: ASSQVVAGDGETQY

J: TRBJ1-4
V: TRBV3-1/TRBV3-2
CDR3: ASSQRAQLPNEKLF

J: TRBJ2-5
V: TRBV4-1
CDR3: ASSQGGTGRPQETQY

J: TRBJ2-7
V: TRBV5-6
CDR3: ASSLASGYSYEQY

J: TRBJ2-5
V: TRBV19
CDR3: ASSVTREKETQY

J: TRBJ2-2
V: TRBV7-2
CDR3: ASSRDSNTGELF

J: TRBJ1-2
V: TRBV6-5
CDR3: ASRSNVGGHYGYT

J: TRBJ2-5
V: TRBV28
CDR3: ASSFVAVKTQY

J: TRBJ2-7
V: TRBV4-1
CDR3: ASSPVEGGIYEQY

J: TRBJ1-5
V: TRBV5-1
CDR3: ASSLAMRH

J: TRBJ2-2
V: TRBV2
CDR3: ASSEISAGGRPGELF

J: TRBJ1-6
V: TRBV7-5
CDR3: VRSLETRLSYNSPLH

J: TRBJ1-2
V: TRBV6-5
CDR3: ASRDRGLNNYGYT

J: TRBJ2-1
V: TRBV21-1
CDR3: ASSKLGGHHNEQF

J: TRBJ1-2
V: TRBV29-1
CDR3: SAPREGTNYGYT

J: TRBJ1-2
V: TRBV7-9
CDR3: ASSLNREQNYGYT

J: TRBJ2-5
V: TRBV2
CDR3: ASILAAYQETQY

J: TRBJ2-7
V: TRBV6-4
CDR3: ASSVSSGAYEQY

J: TRBJ2-1
V: TRBV27
CDR3: ASSRGTVSYNEQF

J: TRBJ1-3
V: TRBV5-1
CDR3: ASSLEVPGGASGNTIY

J: TRBJ2-2
V: TRBV5-6
CDR3: ASSLALTGSNTGELF

J: TRBJ1-1
V: TRBV27
CDR3: ASTSGDSVLAF

J: TRBJ2-7
V: TRBV13
CDR3: ASSPQGKGAYEQY

J: TRBJ1-1
V: TRBV5-1
CDR3: ASVQDQNTEAF

J: TRBJ2-1
V: TRBV27
CDR3: ASSLFSGLLNEQF

J: TRBJ1-2
V: TRBV18
CDR3: ASSIDPGQRGNYGYT

J: TRBJ2-1
V: TRBV4-1
CDR3: ASSQDQGTGGIQQF

J: TRBJ2-3
V: TRBV5-5
CDR3: ASSFRLAGLTDTQY